One and the same sample provided the 13 T cell receptor beta chains below, sequenced in a study of shared clonotypes between healthy human individuals. Some clones are missing from TCRdb's copy, which holds only in-frame ones; the method was immunoSEQ multiplex PCR. The repertoire holds about 980,000 clones, with about 80% as singletons. The source material was memory CD4+ T cells sorted from blood. The subset is: CD45RA-negative fraction. The receptors come from a man aged 18 to 35 in good health.

This clone was observed a few times. V usage is TRBV7-2 and J usage is TRBJ1-4; D remains unclear. V gave up 5 bases and J gave up 11 bases, with 18 bases separating them. The V gene's germline CDR1 is SGHTA and CDR2 FQGNSA. This CDR3 comprises 14 residues. CDR3 in DNA: TGTGCCAGCAGCCGCCCCGGGTCCCCTGGGAAACTGTTTTTT. Translating it yields CASSRPGSPGKLFF. The variable domain in full, completed from reference TRBV7-2 and TRBJ1-4, reads GAGVSQSPSNKVTEKGKDVELRCDPISGHTALYWYRQSLGQGLEFLIYFQGNSAPDKSGLPSDRFSAERTGGSVSTLTIQRTQQEDSAVYLCASSRPGSPGKLFFGSGTQLSVL.

A few counts support this clone. The chain recombines TRBV7-9 with TRBJ1-1; D is uncertain. V shed 0 bases and J shed 8 bases, with 7 bases lying between them. This CDR3 spans 12 amino acids. Germline V gene sequence: CDR1 SEHNR, CDR2 FQNEAQ (reference sequence). This CDR3 is CASSLAAVEAFF. CDR3 sequence (DNA): TGTGCCAGCAGCTTAGCCGCCGTGGAAGCTTTCTTT.

The chain combines TRBV7-2 with TRBJ2-3; TRBD2 agrees at 7 bases. The CDR3 totals 13 residues. The V gene's germline CDR1 is SGHTA and CDR2 FQGNSA. The V segment lost 5 bases and the J segment 7 bases; nucleotides outside the gene matches: 6. Here the CDR3 reads CASSPLADYTQYF. As DNA, the CDR3 is TGTGCCAGCAGCCCTCTAGCGGACTATACGCAGTATTTT.

The chain is built from TRBV28 and TRBJ1-5; D gene unclear. The CDR3 covers 15 residues. Germline-derived CDR1 and CDR2 are MDHEN and SYDVKM. Trimming cost V 6 bases and J 0 bases, with 12 bases left between them. The CDR3 DNA follows: TGTGCCAGCAGGAACGGACTTCTTAGCAATCAGCCCCAGCATTTT. Protein sequence: CASRNGLLSNQPQHF.

The chain has TRBV10-2 and TRBJ2-7, with D tentatively TRBD2 (5 bases). The CDR3 spans 14 residues. Germline assignment: CDR1 WSHSY and CDR2 SAAADI. V dropped 3 bases and J dropped 6 bases, with 15 bases sitting between them. The CDR3 DNA reads TGCGCCAGCAGTGACCCCGGGGAAACCCTCGAGCAGTACTTC. This codes for CASSDPGETLEQYF.

J is TRBJ2-1 and V is TRBV5-1, with a tentative D call TRBD2 (6 bases). There are 15 residues in the CDR3. Germline-derived CDR1 and CDR2 are SGHRS and YFSETQ. V was cut by 0 bases and J by 3 bases, with 10 bases left in between. The CDR3 loop is CASSLAAGNYNEQFF. CDR3 nucleotide sequence: TGCGCCAGCAGCTTGGCCGCGGGGAACTACAATGAGCAGTTCTTC.

This clone has only one observation. The chain joins TRBV2 to TRBJ1-4; D may be TRBD1 (5 bases). V lost 7 bases, J lost 2 bases, and 8 bases lay in between. The germline gives CDR1 SNHLY, CDR2 FYNNEI. The CDR3 has 13 amino acids. CDR3 protein: CASNRDTNEKLFF. CDR3 in DNA: TGTGCCAGCAACCGGGACACTAATGAAAAACTGTTTTTT.

The chain has TRBV15 and TRBJ2-3, with D hard to call. From germline, CDR1 is LNHNV and CDR2 YYDKDF (reference sequence). V dropped 5 bases and J dropped 2 bases, with 8 bases sitting between them. The CDR3 contains 13 residues. As DNA, the CDR3 is TGTGCCACCAGCCTCGGGTCCACAGATACGCAGTATTTT. Its protein product is CATSLGSTDTQYF.

V is TRBV5-6 and J is TRBJ1-2; 9 nucleotides align to TRBD1. Germline assignment: CDR1 SGHDT and CDR2 YYEEEE. Unmatched junction bases numbered 10, after V lost 0 bases and J lost 7 bases. CDR3 size: 16 residues. The CDR3 DNA reads TGTGCCAGCAGCTTGGTAAAATTTGGGACAGGGCTTGGCTACACCTTC. As protein: CASSLVKFGTGLGYTF.

This CDR3 is CASSLTSGVYNEQFF. The CDR3 coding sequence is TGTGCCAGCAGTCTGACTAGCGGGGTGTACAATGAGCAGTTCTTC. J is TRBJ2-1 and V is TRBV6-5; 11 bases line up with TRBD2. This CDR3 has 15 amino acids. J lost 4 bases, V lost 5 bases, and 4 bases had no gene match. Germline V gives CDR1 MNHEY, CDR2 SVGAGI.

This clone was detected a few times. This sequence joins TRBV11-3 and TRBJ1-1; D call uncertain. V was clipped by 5 bases and J by 7 bases, with 14 bases between them. Germline CDR1 and CDR2: SGHNT and YENEEA. The CDR3 extends over 13 amino acids. CDR3 DNA: TGTGCCAGCAGCCTCGGCCCTGAGCGTGAAGCTTTCTTT. This translates into CASSLGPEREAFF.

This chain connects TRBV11-2 to TRBJ2-3; 13 bases agree with TRBD2. V was pared by 5 bases and J by 5 bases, with 7 bases of the junction left unmatched. Germline V gene data show CDR1 as SGHAT and CDR2 as FQNNGV. The CDR3 consists of 16 residues. In DNA form, the CDR3 reads TGTGCCAGCAGCACCGGGACTAGCGGGATGGTAGATACGCAGTATTTT. Its translation: CASSTGTSGMVDTQYF.

The chain uses TRBV6-4 and TRBJ1-2, with D perhaps TRBD1 (6 bases). The germline CDR1 and CDR2 sequences are MRHNA and SNTAGT. V was shortened by 5 bases and J by 0 bases, with 10 bases between the two germline ends. The CDR3 is made up of 14 amino acids. The CDR3 loop reads CASSPGVANYGYTF. CDR3 sequence (DNA): TGTGCCAGCAGTCCAGGGGTAGCTAACTATGGCTACACCTTC.